These 25 T cell receptor beta chains were all obtained from the same sample, sequenced in a study of cytomegalovirus exposure and HLA in healthy donors. The PCR was carried out with 60 Vbeta primers and 13 Jbeta primers. Clones were sequenced by immunoSEQ multiplex PCR, and TCRdb holds only the in-frame ones, with some missing. The table lists under 250,000 clones, 82% of them singletons, with about 6.1% in the top ten. Sequencing used PBMCs. The receptors were sampled from a man aged 35 to 55 in good health and CMV-seropositive.

This clone was picked up one time. The chain recombines TRBV4-2 with TRBJ2-5, with a possible D match to TRBD2 (5 bases). V shed 1 base and J shed 5 bases, with 17 bases lying between them. Germline V gene sequence: CDR1 LGHNA, CDR2 YNFKEQ. This CDR3 region has 16 residues. CDR3 amino acids: CASSQAYGIASETQYF. CDR3 DNA sequence: TGTGCCAGCAGCCAAGCGTATGGGATAGCGTCGGAGACCCAGTACTTC.

This clone has just a few counts. The chain carries TRBV2 and TRBJ2-3; 8 nucleotides line up with TRBD1. This CDR3 has 15 residues. The germline V gene encodes CDR1 SNHLY and CDR2 FYNNEI. The V segment lost 5 bases and the J segment 4 bases; nucleotides outside the gene matches: 8. Written as DNA, the CDR3 is TGTGCCAGCAGTAGACAGGGGAATGAGGCAGATACGCAGTATTTT. Its translation: CASSRQGNEADTQYF.

The chain carries TRBV19 and TRBJ2-1, with TRBD1 matching over 10 bases. This CDR3 comprises 14 residues. Germline CDR1 reads LNHDA; CDR2 reads SQIVND (reference sequence). V was clipped by 6 bases and J by 7 bases; unmatched bases: 6. Here the CDR3 DNA reads TGTGCCAGTAGGGAGGGACAGGGGTGGAATGAGCAGTTCTTC. This sequence encodes CASREGQGWNEQFF.

This clone showed up just a few times. The gene calls are TRBV5-1 and TRBJ2-3, with D maybe TRBD1 (8 bases). The germline V and J ends were trimmed by 4 bases and 7 bases, with 16 bases remaining between them. The germline V gene has CDR1 SGHRS and CDR2 YFSETQ. This CDR3 has 14 amino acids. The CDR3 spells CASSQAGQENTQYF. In DNA, the CDR3 is TGCGCCAGCAGCCAAGCGGGACAGGAAAATACGCAGTATTTT. The whole variable domain, filled in from reference TRBV5-1 and TRBJ2-3, reads KAGVTQTPRYLIKTRGQQVTLSCSPISGHRSVSWYQQTPGQGLQFLFEYFSETQRNKGNFPGRFSGRQFSNSRSEMNVSTLELGDSALYLCASSQAGQENTQYFGPGTRLTVL.

This sequence joins TRBV7-8 and TRBJ2-2, with 7 positions matching TRBD1. V was pared by 7 bases and J by 6 bases, with 17 bases of the junction left unmatched. Germline lookup yields CDR1 SGHVS and CDR2 FQNEAQ. The CDR3 length is 17 residues. Written as DNA, the CDR3 is TGTGCCAGCATATTTTCGAGGGCAGGGGGTCTGGCCGGGGAGCTGTTTTTT. This encodes CASIFSRAGGLAGELFF.

This clone occurred once. The gene calls are TRBV6-1 and TRBJ2-1; TRBD2 might be the D (8 bases). Per the germline V gene, CDR1 is MNHNS and CDR2 is SASEGT. The CDR3 extends over 15 amino acids. V lost 7 bases, J lost 5 bases, and 18 bases lay in between. The CDR3 coding sequence is TGTGCCAGCACAGGGGGTCTAGCGGGTCACAATGAGCAGTTCTTC. Encoded protein: CASTGGLAGHNEQFF.

The V call is TRBV5-4, the J call TRBJ2-7; 13 positions agree with TRBD2. V trimming: 4 bases; J trimming: 7 bases; junction bases outside the gene matches: 11. Per the germline V gene, CDR1 is SGHNT and CDR2 is YYREEE (reference sequence). This CDR3 spans 16 amino acids. The CDR3 DNA sequence: TGTGCCAGCAGCCCAGGGACTAGCGGGATCGCGGAGGAGCAGTACGTC. Residues: CASSPGTSGIAEEQYV.

The chain combines TRBV7-3 with TRBJ2-3; D might be TRBD2 (5 bases). Germline V gene lookup returns CDR1 SGHTA and CDR2 FQGTGA. The CDR3 length is 12 residues. V lost 5 bases and J 8 bases, leaving 11 bases between the germline ends. The chain's CDR3 is CASSQGLSTQYF. Here the CDR3 DNA reads TGTGCCAGCAGCCAAGGACTCTCTACGCAGTATTTT.

This clone showed up just a few times. The chain uses TRBV9 and TRBJ1-5, with 12 positions matching TRBD1. J lost 5 bases, V lost 0 bases, and 0 bases had no gene match. The germline CDR1 and CDR2 sequences are SGDLS and YYNGEE. CDR3 size: 15 residues. In nucleotides, the CDR3 is TGTGCCAGCAGCGTAGGGGACAGGGGGCATCAGCCCCAGCATTTT. Amino acid sequence: CASSVGDRGHQPQHF.

The chain has TRBV6-5 and TRBJ1-2; perhaps TRBD1 as D (5 bases). V was shortened by 5 bases and J by 11 bases, with 18 bases between the two germline ends. Per germline, CDR1 MNHEY and CDR2 SVGAGI. CDR3 length equals 13 residues. The CDR3 loop reads CASSLTAGEAYTF. The CDR3 DNA is TGTGCCAGCAGTCTTACAGCGGGGGAGGCATACACCTTC.

This rearrangement joins TRBV28 to TRBJ2-7; D may be TRBD1 (6 bases). In germline, CDR1 is MDHEN, CDR2 SYDVKM. V shed 6 bases and J shed 3 bases, with 15 bases lying between them. This CDR3 is built from 14 residues. CDR3 DNA sequence: TGTGCCAGCAGACCCCGGGACACCTTCTACGAGCAGTACTTC. It codes for CASRPRDTFYEQYF.

V and J are TRBV7-8 and TRBJ2-2, with a weak D call TRBD1 (6 bases). The CDR3 is 15 residues long. The V end lost 5 bases, the J end lost 1 base, and 11 bases lay between the germline ends. Per the germline V gene, CDR1 is SGHVS and CDR2 is FQNEAQ. The CDR3 DNA sequence: TGTGCCAGCAGCCCCTCGGGACAGAACACCGGGGAGCTGTTTTTT. As protein: CASSPSGQNTGELFF.

The chain recombines TRBV6-5 with TRBJ1-2; no firm D call. Trimming left V 5 bases short and J 8 bases short, with 12 bases between. Germline lookup yields CDR1 MNHEY and CDR2 SVGAGI. CDR3 length equals 12 residues. The CDR3 protein is CASSPERRGYTF. The CDR3 DNA reads as TGTGCCAGCAGTCCCGAACGGCGGGGCTACACCTTC.

A remark on this clone: At the DNA level, this CDR3 is encoded by other sequences in the same sample as well. The rearrangement links TRBV11-3 to TRBJ2-1; 12 bases fit TRBD2. This CDR3 comprises 15 residues. V lost 5 bases, J lost 6 bases, and 5 bases stayed unmatched. Germline V gene lookup returns CDR1 SGHNT and CDR2 YENEEA. This CDR3 is CASSPLAGGPNEQFF. In DNA form, the CDR3 reads TGTGCCAGCAGCCCCCTAGCGGGAGGGCCCAATGAGCAGTTCTTC. The whole variable domain, filled in from reference TRBV11-3 and TRBJ2-1, reads EAGVVQSPRYKIIEKKQPVAFWCNPISGHNTLYWYLQNLGQGPELLIRYENEEAVDDSQLPKDRFSAERLKGVDSTLKIQPAELGDSAVYLCASSPLAGGPNEQFFGPGTRLTVL.

The gene calls are TRBV29-1 and TRBJ1-1; no definite D call. The germline V and J ends were trimmed by 4 bases and 9 bases, with 9 bases remaining between them. CDR1 and CDR2 (germline): SQVTM, ANQGSEA. The CDR3 runs to 10 residues. CDR3 loop: CSVASCKAFF. CDR3 sequence (DNA): TGCAGCGTTGCTAGCTGTAAAGCTTTCTTT.

This clone turned up a few times. The rearrangement uses TRBV7-9 and TRBJ2-6; no clear D. V was trimmed by 5 bases and J by 0 bases, leaving 8 bases between them. Germline V gene sequence: CDR1 SEHNR, CDR2 FQNEAQ (reference sequence). This CDR3 contains 15 residues. The CDR3 spells CASSPLSSGANVLTF. The CDR3 DNA reads TGTGCCAGCAGCCCTCTGAGCTCTGGGGCCAACGTCCTGACTTTC. Full variable domain (missing parts from reference TRBV7-9 and TRBJ2-6): DTGVSQNPRHKITKRGQNVTFRCDPISEHNRLYWYRQTLGQGPEFLTYFQNEAQLEKSRLLSDRFSAERPKGSFSTLEIQRTEQGDSAMYLCASSPLSSGANVLTFGAGSRLTVL.

The V and J genes are TRBV7-3 and TRBJ1-1; D possibly corresponds to TRBD1 (5 bases). The V end lost 5 bases, the J end lost 4 bases, and 11 bases lay between the germline ends. CDR3 size: 13 residues. Germline V gene lookup returns CDR1 SGHTA and CDR2 FQGTGA. The DNA of the CDR3 is TGTGCCAGCAGCACCGGACAAACCACTGAAGCTTTCTTT. This codes for CASSTGQTTEAFF.

V is TRBV6-6 and J is TRBJ2-5, with D maybe TRBD1 (5 bases). V dropped 2 bases and J dropped 4 bases, with 11 bases sitting between them. This CDR3 is 14 amino acids long. Germline V gene lookup returns CDR1 MNHNY and CDR2 SVGAGI (reference sequence). The CDR3 region has the DNA TGTGCCAGCAGTTACATATCGGACACAGAGACCCAGTACTTC. Translation gives CASSYISDTETQYF.

This chain joins TRBV6-4 and TRBJ2-2; unclear D gene. The V end lost 6 bases, the J end lost 6 bases, and 17 bases lay between the germline ends. The CDR3 runs 15 residues. Germline CDR1 and CDR2: MRHNA and SNTAGT. The CDR3 region has the DNA TGTGCCAGCAGCCCATCGTCAGGTCTCCCCGGGGAGCTGTTTTTT. Translation gives CASSPSSGLPGELFF.

CDR3 sequence: CASSAGSIIYGYTF. CDR3 bases: TGTGCCAGCAGTGCAGGAAGTATTATCTATGGCTACACCTTC. J is TRBJ1-2 and V is TRBV6-5, with unresolved D. CDR1 and CDR2 (germline): MNHEY, SVGAGI. The CDR3 is 14 residues long. V was pared by 5 bases and J by 4 bases, with 14 bases between.

The CDR3 nucleotides read TGTGCCAGCAGTGACTTATCTAGACGGGGGGAGACCCAGTACTTC. It yields the protein CASSDLSRRGETQYF. The chain combines TRBV2 with TRBJ2-5; maybe TRBD2 (6 bases). With 3 bases removed from V and 5 bases from J, the gap between germline ends came to 16 bases. The V gene's germline CDR1 is SNHLY and CDR2 FYNNEI. This CDR3 is built from 15 residues.

Concerning this clone: Distinct nucleotide sequences in the sample also encode this CDR3. The chain recombines TRBV27 with TRBJ1-5, with TRBD1 matching 9 bases. The CDR3 is 13 amino acids. Trimming took 5 bases from V and 4 from J; bases not matched to a gene: 0. The V gene's germline CDR1 is MNHEY and CDR2 SMNVEV (reference sequence). This CDR3 is CASSDRGNQPQHF. CDR3 sequence (DNA): TGTGCCAGCAGTGACAGGGGGAATCAGCCCCAGCATTTT.

The chain recombines TRBV28 with TRBJ1-1; no clear D. The length of the CDR3 is 12 residues. V lost 5 bases, J lost 3 bases, and 7 bases lay in between. Germline V CDR1 and CDR2: MDHEN, SYDVKM. The CDR3 is CASSLSDTEAFF. In nucleotides, the CDR3 is TGTGCCAGCAGTCTGTCGGACACTGAAGCTTTCTTT. Full variable domain (rest looked up from reference TRBV28 and TRBJ1-1): DVKVTQSSRYLVKRTGEKVFLECVQDMDHENMFWYRQDPGLGLRLIYFSYDVKMKEKGDIPEGYSVSREKKERFSLILESASTNQTSMYLCASSLSDTEAFFGQGTRLTVV.

The V gene is TRBV6-5, the J gene TRBJ2-5, with D possibly matching TRBD2 (6 bases). The CDR3 totals 15 residues. The germline CDR1 and CDR2 sequences are MNHEY and SVGAGI. V lost 0 bases and J 1 base, leaving 9 bases between the germline ends. The CDR3 is CASSYSGRGQETQYF. The CDR3 coding sequence is TGTGCCAGCAGTTACTCAGGGCGGGGCCAAGAGACCCAGTACTTC.

This chain joins TRBV10-1 and TRBJ2-1; 9 nucleotides line up with TRBD1. V lost 6 bases and J lost 0; bases outside the gene matches: 6. Germline lookup yields CDR1 WNHNN and CDR2 SYGVQD (reference sequence). This CDR3 is 16 amino acids long. CDR3 DNA sequence: TGCGCCAGCAGCTCCGGACAGGGGATCTCCTACAATGAGCAGTTCTTC. Amino acid sequence: CASSSGQGISYNEQFF.